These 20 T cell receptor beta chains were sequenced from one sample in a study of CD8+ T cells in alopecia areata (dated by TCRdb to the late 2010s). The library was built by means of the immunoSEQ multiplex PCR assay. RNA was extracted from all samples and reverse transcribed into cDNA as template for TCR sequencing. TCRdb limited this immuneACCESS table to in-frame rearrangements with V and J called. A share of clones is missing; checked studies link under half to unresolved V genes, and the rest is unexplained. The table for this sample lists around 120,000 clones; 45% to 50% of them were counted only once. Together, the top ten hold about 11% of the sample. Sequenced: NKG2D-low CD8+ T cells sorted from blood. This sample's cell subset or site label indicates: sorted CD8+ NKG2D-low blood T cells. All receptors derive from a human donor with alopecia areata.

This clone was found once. This CDR3 reads CASSSGTGFYNEQFF. DNA of the CDR3: TGTGCCAGCAGCTCCGGGACAGGGTTTTACAATGAGCAGTTCTTC. This chain links TRBV5-6 with TRBJ2-1; 9 positions match TRBD1. Germline trimming cut 3 bases from V and 4 bases from J; bases unmatched to any gene: 5. CDR1 and CDR2 from the germline V gene are SGHDT and YYEEEE. The CDR3 contains 15 residues.

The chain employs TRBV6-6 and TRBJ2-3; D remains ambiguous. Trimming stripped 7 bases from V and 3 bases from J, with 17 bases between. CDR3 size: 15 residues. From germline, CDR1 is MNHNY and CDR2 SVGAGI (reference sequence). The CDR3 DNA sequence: TGTGCCAGCACCAACGGTGGCCCTTCTACAGATACGCAGTATTTT. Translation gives CASTNGGPSTDTQYF.

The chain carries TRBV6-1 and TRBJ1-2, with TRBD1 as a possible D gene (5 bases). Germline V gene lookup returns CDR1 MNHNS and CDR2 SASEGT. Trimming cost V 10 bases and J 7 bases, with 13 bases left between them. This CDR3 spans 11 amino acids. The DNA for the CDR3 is TGTGCCATCAGGGAAGTTGGTGGCTACACCTTC. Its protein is CAIREVGGYTF.

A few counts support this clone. The CDR3 loop is CASSIARAGEQYF. The CDR3, as DNA: TGTGCCAGCAGTATTGCCCGGGCTGGGGAGCAGTACTTC. V and J are TRBV27 and TRBJ2-7, with D uncertain. Germline loops: CDR1 MNHEY, CDR2 SMNVEV (reference sequence). Deletions cut 5 bases from V and 7 bases from J, with 15 bases between. The CDR3 length is 13 residues.

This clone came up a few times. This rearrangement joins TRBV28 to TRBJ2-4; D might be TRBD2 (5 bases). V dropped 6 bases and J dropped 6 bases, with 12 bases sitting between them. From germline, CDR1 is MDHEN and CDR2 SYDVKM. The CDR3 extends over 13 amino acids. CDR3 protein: CASSPLDSNIQYF. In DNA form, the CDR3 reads TGTGCCAGCAGCCCGTTGGACTCAAACATTCAGTACTTC.

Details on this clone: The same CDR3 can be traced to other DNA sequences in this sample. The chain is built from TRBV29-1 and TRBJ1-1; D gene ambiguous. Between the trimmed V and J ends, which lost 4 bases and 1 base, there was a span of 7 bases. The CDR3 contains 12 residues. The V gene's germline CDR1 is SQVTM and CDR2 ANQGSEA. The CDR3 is CSVAGGNTEAFF. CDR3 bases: TGCAGCGTTGCCGGCGGGAACACTGAAGCTTTCTTT.

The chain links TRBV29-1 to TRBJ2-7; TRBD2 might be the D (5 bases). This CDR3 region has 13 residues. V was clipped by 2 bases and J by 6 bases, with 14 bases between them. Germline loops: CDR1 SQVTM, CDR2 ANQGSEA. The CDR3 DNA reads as TGCAGCGTTGAAACTAGTTCCCCCCCCGAGCAGTACTTC. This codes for CSVETSSPPEQYF.

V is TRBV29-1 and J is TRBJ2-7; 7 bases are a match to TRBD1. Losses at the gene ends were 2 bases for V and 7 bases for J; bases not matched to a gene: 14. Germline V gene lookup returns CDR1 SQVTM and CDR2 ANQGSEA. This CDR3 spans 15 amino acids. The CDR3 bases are TGCAGCGTTGAAAGGGGGCCGGGTTCATATCGGGAGCAGTACTTC. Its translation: CSVERGPGSYREQYF.

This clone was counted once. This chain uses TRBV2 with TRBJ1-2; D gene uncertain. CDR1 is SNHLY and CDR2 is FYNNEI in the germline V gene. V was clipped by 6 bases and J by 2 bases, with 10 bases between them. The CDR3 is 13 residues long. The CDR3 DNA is TGTGCCAGCAGCCTATCACAAAACTATGGCTACACCTTC. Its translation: CASSLSQNYGYTF.

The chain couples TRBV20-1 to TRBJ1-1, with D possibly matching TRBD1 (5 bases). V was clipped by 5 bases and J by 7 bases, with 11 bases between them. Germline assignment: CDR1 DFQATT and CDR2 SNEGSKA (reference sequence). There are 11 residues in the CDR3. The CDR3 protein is CSAYWGDEAFF. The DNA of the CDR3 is TGCAGTGCTTACTGGGGGGATGAAGCTTTCTTT.

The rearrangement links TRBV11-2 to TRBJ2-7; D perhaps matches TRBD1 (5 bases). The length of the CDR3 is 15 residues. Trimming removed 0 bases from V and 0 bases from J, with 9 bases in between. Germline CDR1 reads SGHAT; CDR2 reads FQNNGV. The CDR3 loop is CASSLDPGPSYEQYF. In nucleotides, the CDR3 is TGTGCCAGCAGCTTAGACCCAGGGCCCTCCTACGAGCAGTACTTC.

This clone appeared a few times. The CDR3 nucleotides are TGTGCCAGTAGTCCGGACCCCTACAATGAGCAGTTCTTC. This gives the protein CASSPDPYNEQFF. The chain has TRBV19 and TRBJ2-1; D uncertain. The CDR3 runs 13 residues. Germline CDR1 is LNHDA and CDR2 is SQIVND (reference sequence). The ends were cut back, 5 bases at V and 2 bases at J, with 7 bases in the middle. The variable domain in full, completed from reference TRBV19 and TRBJ2-1, reads DGGITQSPKYLFRKEGQNVTLSCEQNLNHDAMYWYRQDPGQGLRLIYYSQIVNDFQKGDIAEGYSVSREKKESFPLTVTSAQKNPTAFYLCASSPDPYNEQFFGPGTRLTVL.

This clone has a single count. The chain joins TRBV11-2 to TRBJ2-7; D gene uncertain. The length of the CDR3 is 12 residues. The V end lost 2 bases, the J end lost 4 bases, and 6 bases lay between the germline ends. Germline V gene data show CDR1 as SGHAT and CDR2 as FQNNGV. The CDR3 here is CASSLSIYEQYF. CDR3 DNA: TGTGCCAGCAGCTTATCGATATACGAGCAGTACTTC.

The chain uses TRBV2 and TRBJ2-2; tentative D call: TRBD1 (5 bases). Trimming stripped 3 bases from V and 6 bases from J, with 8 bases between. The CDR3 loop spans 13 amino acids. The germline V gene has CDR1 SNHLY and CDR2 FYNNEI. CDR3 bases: TGTGCCAGCAGTGACGGACACTCCGGGGAGCTGTTTTTT. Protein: CASSDGHSGELFF.

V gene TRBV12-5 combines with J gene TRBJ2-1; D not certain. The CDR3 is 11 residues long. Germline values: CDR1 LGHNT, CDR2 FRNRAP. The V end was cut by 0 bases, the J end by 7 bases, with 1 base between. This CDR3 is CASGLVNEQFF. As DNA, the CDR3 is TGTGCTAGTGGTTTGGTAAATGAGCAGTTCTTC. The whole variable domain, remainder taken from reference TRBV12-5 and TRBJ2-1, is DARVTQTPRHKVTEMGQEVTMRCQPILGHNTVFWYRQTMMQGLELLAYFRNRAPLDDSGMPKDRFSAEMPDATLATLKIQPSEPRDSAVYFCASGLVNEQFFGPGTRLTVL.

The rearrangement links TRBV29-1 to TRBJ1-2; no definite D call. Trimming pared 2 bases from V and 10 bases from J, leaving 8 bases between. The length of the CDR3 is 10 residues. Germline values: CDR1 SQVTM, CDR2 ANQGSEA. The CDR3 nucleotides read TGCAGCGTTGAAACGCCACTCTACACCTTC. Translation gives CSVETPLYTF.

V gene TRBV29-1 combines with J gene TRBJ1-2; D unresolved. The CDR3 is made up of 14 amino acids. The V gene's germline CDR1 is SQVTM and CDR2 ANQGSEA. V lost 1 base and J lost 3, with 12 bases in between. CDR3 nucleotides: TGCAGCGTTGAAGTGGTTGGGGTTGACTATGGCTACACCTTC. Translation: CSVEVVGVDYGYTF. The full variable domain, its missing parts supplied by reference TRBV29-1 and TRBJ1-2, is SAVISQKPSRDICQRGTSLTIQCQVDSQVTMMFWYRQQPGQSLTLIATANQGSEATYESGFVIDKFPISRPNLTFSTLTVSNMSPEDSSIYLCSVEVVGVDYGYTFGSGTRLTVV.

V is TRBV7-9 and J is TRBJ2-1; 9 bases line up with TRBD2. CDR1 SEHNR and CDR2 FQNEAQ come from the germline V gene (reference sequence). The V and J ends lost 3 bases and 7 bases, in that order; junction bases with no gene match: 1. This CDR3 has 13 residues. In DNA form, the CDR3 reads TGTGCCAGCAGCTTGGGACTAGCAAATGAGCAGTTCTTC. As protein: CASSLGLANEQFF.

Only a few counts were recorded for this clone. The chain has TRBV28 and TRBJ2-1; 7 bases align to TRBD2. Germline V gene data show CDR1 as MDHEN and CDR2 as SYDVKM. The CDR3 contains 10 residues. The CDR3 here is CATGGGEQFF. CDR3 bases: TGTGCGACGGGAGGCGGCGAGCAGTTCTTC.

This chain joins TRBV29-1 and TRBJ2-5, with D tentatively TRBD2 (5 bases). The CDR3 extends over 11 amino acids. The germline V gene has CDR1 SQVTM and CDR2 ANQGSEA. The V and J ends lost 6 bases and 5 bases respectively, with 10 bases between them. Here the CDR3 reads CSVPSPETQYF. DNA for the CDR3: TGCAGCGTACCTAGCCCGGAGACCCAGTACTTC.